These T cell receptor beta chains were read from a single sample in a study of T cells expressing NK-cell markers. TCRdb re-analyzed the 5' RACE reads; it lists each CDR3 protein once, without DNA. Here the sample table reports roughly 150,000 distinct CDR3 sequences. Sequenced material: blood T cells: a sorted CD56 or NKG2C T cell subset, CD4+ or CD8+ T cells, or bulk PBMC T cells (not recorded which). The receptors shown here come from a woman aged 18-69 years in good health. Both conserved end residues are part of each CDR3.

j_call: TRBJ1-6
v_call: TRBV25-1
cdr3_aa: CASSTPNNNSPLHF

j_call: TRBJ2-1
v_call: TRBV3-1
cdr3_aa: CASSPPLGRYNEQFF

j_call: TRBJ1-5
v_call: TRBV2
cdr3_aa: CASRVHLSGQPQHF

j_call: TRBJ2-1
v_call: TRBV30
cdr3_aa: CAWSDRTGYGEQFF

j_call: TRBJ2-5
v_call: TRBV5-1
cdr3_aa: CASSLGTVTRETQYF

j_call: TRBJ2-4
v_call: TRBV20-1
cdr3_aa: CSALLGRENIQYF

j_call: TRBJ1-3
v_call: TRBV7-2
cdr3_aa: CASSPRVSSGNTIYF

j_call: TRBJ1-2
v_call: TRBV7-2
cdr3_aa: CASSFNRGGGGYTF

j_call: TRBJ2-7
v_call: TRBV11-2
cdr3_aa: CASRVGLAGSYEQYF

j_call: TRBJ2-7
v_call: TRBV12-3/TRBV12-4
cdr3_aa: CASSLGLAPYEQYF

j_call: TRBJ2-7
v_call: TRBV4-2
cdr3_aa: CASSQGEGTGSGEQYF

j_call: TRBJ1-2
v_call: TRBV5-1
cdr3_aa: CASKDAWVYTF

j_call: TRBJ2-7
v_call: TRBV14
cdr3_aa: CASSQGMGVTYEQYF

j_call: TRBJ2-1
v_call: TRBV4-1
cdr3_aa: CASSQDPGGRGEQFF

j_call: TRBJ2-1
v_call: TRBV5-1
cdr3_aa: CASSLVGGSNEQFF

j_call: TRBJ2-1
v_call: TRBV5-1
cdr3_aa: CASSLGPTGGEQFF

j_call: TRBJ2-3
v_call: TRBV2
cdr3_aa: CASGGLAGTDTQYF

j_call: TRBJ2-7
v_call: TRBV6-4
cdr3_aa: CASSDYGGSEQYF

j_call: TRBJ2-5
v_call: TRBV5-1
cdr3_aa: CASSDRGRGEETQYF

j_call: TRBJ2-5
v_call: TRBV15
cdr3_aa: CATSRPPGQGAKETQYF

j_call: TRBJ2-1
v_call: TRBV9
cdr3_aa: CASSRNVGSGAYNEQFF

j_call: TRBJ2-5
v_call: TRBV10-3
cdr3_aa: CAISGTGKETQYF

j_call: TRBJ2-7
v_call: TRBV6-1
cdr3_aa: CASCQPRGTNEQYF

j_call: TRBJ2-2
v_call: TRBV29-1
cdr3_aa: CSVEGQGRTGELFF

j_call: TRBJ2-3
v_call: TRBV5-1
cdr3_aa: CASSLFASGRLSTDTQYF

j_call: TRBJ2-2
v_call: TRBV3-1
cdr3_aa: CASSQGQGWRGNTGELFF

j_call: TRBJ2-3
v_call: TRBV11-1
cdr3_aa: CASKTGGLTDTQYF

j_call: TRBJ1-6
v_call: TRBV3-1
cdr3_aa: CASSQVIGSPLHF

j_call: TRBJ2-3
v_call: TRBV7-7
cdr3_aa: CASSSLADGTDTQYF

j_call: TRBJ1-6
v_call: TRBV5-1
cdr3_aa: CASSVYRGSDSPLHF

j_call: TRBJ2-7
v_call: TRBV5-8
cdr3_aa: CASSPRTGAGYEQYF

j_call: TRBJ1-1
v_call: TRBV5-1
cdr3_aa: CASSLGAGTEAFF

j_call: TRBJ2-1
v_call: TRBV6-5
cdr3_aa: CASSYRGRADEQFF

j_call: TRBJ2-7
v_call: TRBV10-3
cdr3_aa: CAIGTGGTYEQYF

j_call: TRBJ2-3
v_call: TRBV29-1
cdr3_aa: CSVEGSSGRFLGTDTQYF

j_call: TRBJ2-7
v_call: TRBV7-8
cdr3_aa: CASSLVTSAYSYEQYF

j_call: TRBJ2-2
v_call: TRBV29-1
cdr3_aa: CSADARGPTGELFF

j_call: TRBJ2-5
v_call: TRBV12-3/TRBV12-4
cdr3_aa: CASSAGTSVETQYF